The next 31 T cell receptor beta chains were all read from a single sample in a study of blood T cell repertoires in COVID-19 (dated by TCRdb to about 2020). Library creation used the immunoSEQ multiplex PCR assay. TCRdb retrieved this table from immuneACCESS and kept in-frame rearrangements only. Not all clones are present; in checked studies, unresolved V genes account for under half, and no reason is known for the remainder. The sample table records about 150,000 clones; just under 85% of these occur just once. The ten largest clones take up 25% to 35% of the sample. The sequenced sample consisted of peripheral blood. These receptors were obtained from a woman between 55 and 75 years old with acute or convalescent COVID-19.

The V gene is TRBV6-5, the J gene TRBJ2-1; 10 nucleotides line up with TRBD2. The CDR3 runs to 15 residues. CDR1 and CDR2 from the germline V gene are MNHEY and SVGAGI. V dropped 2 bases and J dropped 8; count of bases not matched to a gene: 6. The CDR3, as DNA: TGTGCCAGCAGTTACCTAGCGGGGGCTGGAGATGAGCAGTTCTTC. Its translation is CASSYLAGAGDEQFF.

The chain combines TRBV19 with TRBJ1-2; a weak D match, TRBD1 (5 bases). The CDR3 is 13 residues long. Germline V gene data show CDR1 as LNHDA and CDR2 as SQIVND (reference sequence). Trimming took off 7 bases at V and 7 bases at J, with 16 bases between the two ends. CDR3 sequence (DNA): TGTGCCAGTACTAAAGGGCAGGGAGGTGGCTACACCTTC. Its protein is CASTKGQGGGYTF.

V and J are TRBV27 and TRBJ1-5; 9 bases line up with TRBD1. CDR3 length equals 15 residues. Per the germline V gene, CDR1 is MNHEY and CDR2 is SMNVEV (reference sequence). The V segment lost 7 bases and the J segment 9 bases; nucleotides outside the gene matches: 13. The CDR3 DNA is TGTGCCAGCAAAGTACAGGGGGCAGGAAGAGGGCCCCAGCATTTT. It encodes CASKVQGAGRGPQHF.

This clone was detected only a few times. The chain employs TRBV7-9 and TRBJ1-3; TRBD1 matches at 9 bases. CDR3 length: 15 amino acids. In germline, CDR1 is SEHNR, CDR2 FQNEAQ (reference sequence). The trim removed 8 bases at V and 3 bases at J, leaving 8 bases unmatched. The CDR3 region is CASDFTGGGGNTIYF. CDR3 nucleotides: TGTGCCAGCGACTTCACAGGGGGCGGTGGAAACACCATATATTTT.

This chain uses TRBV2 with TRBJ1-4; the match to TRBD1 covers 7 bases. Germline V gives CDR1 SNHLY, CDR2 FYNNEI. The CDR3 extends over 15 amino acids. After removal of 5 bases from V and 2 bases from J, the junction contained 5 bases not matched to a gene. The DNA of the CDR3 is TGTGCCAGCAGTAAGGGACAGCTTACTAATGAAAAACTGTTTTTT. This sequence encodes CASSKGQLTNEKLFF.

This clone turned up a few times. CDR3 protein: CASRFSGETQYF. The CDR3 bases are TGTGCCAGCAGATTTAGCGGGGAGACCCAGTACTTC. This chain connects TRBV2 to TRBJ2-5, with TRBD2 matching 7 bases. In germline, CDR1 is SNHLY, CDR2 FYNNEI. The CDR3 spans 12 residues. V was clipped by 6 bases and J by 5 bases; unmatched bases: 3. The whole variable domain, remainder taken from reference TRBV2 and TRBJ2-5, is EPEVTQTPSHQVTQMGQEVILRCVPISNHLYFYWYRQILGQKVEFLVSFYNNEISEKSEIFDDQFSVERPDGSNFTLKIRSTKLEDSAMYFCASRFSGETQYFGPGTRLLVL.

As concerns this clone: The sample carries other DNA sequences with the same CDR3. DNA for the CDR3: TGTGCCAGCAGTCTGTCTGGGGCCAACGTCCTGACTTTC. It encodes CASSLSGANVLTF. V and J are TRBV27 and TRBJ2-6; D unclear. The length of the CDR3 is 13 residues. The V gene lost 5 bases and the J gene lost 1 base, with 3 bases spanning the gap. Germline CDR1 reads MNHEY; CDR2 reads SMNVEV (reference sequence).

This chain uses TRBV10-3 with TRBJ1-3; D uncertain. The V end was cut by 2 bases, the J end by 0 bases, with 8 bases between. Germline V lookup: CDR1 ENHRY, CDR2 SYGVKD. This CDR3 has 15 residues. Here the CDR3 reads CAISEGANSGNTIYF. The CDR3 bases are TGTGCCATCAGTGAGGGAGCTAACTCTGGAAACACCATATATTTT.

The chain employs TRBV30 and TRBJ2-6; D uncertain. The CDR3 is made up of 13 amino acids. V shed 8 bases and J shed 0 bases, with 8 bases lying between them. Germline V gives CDR1 GTSNPN, CDR2 SVGIG (reference sequence). The CDR3 here is CAALVSGANVLTF. The CDR3 nucleotides are TGTGCCGCGCTCGTCTCTGGGGCCAACGTCCTGACTTTC.

CDR3 region: CASSPPGQLDYEQYF. The CDR3 DNA sequence: TGTGCCAGCTCACCACCCGGACAGTTAGATTACGAGCAGTACTTC. The rearrangement joins TRBV18 to TRBJ2-7; the D gene is possibly TRBD1 (6 bases). V was cut by 0 bases and J by 4 bases, with 13 bases left in between. CDR1 is KGHSH and CDR2 is LQKENI in the germline V gene. This CDR3 is built from 15 residues.

The chain links TRBV30 to TRBJ1-1; tentatively, D is TRBD1 (5 bases). Germline assignment: CDR1 GTSNPN and CDR2 SVGIG (reference sequence). Trimming left V 3 bases short and J 4 bases short, with 15 bases between. This CDR3 has 14 residues. The CDR3 reads CAWRNLPRVTEAFF. The CDR3 DNA reads TGTGCCTGGAGGAACCTACCCAGGGTCACTGAAGCTTTCTTT.

The CDR3 region is CASWDRSSYTGELFF. The CDR3 nucleotides read TGTGCCAGTTGGGACAGGAGCTCCTACACCGGGGAGCTGTTTTTT. The chain uses TRBV19 and TRBJ2-2; 8 bases fit TRBD1. The V and J ends lost 8 bases and 3 bases, in that order; junction bases with no gene match: 8. Germline CDR1 is LNHDA and CDR2 is SQIVND (reference sequence). This CDR3 spans 15 amino acids.

The V call is TRBV19, the J call TRBJ2-5; D possibly corresponds to TRBD2 (6 bases). Trimming removed 6 bases at V and 1 base at J, with 21 bases between. The CDR3 has 17 amino acids. Germline V lookup: CDR1 LNHDA, CDR2 SQIVND (reference sequence). For the CDR3, the DNA is TGTGCCAGTAGACTTGGGAGGCTGGGGTTGGGCCAAGAGACCCAGTACTTC. It yields the protein CASRLGRLGLGQETQYF.

The rearrangement links TRBV6-5 to TRBJ2-3, with 7 positions matching TRBD2. The CDR3 runs to 13 residues. Germline trimming cut 6 bases from V and 5 bases from J; bases unmatched to any gene: 5. CDR1 MNHEY and CDR2 SVGAGI come from the germline V gene. This CDR3 reads CASRPGEGDTQYF. In DNA, the CDR3 is TGTGCCAGCAGACCGGGGGAGGGAGATACGCAGTATTTT.

The V call is TRBV7-8, the J call TRBJ1-6; 7 bases agree with TRBD1. Per germline, CDR1 SGHVS and CDR2 FQNEAQ. CDR3 length: 16 residues. The junction had 5 bases not matched to a gene; V was cut back by 1 base and J by 5 bases. Here the CDR3 reads CASSLVMGQNNSPLHF. CDR3 nucleotide sequence: TGTGCCAGCAGCTTAGTTATGGGACAGAATAATTCACCCCTCCACTTT.

The rearrangement links TRBV7-8 to TRBJ2-3; the match to TRBD2 covers 9 bases. The length of the CDR3 is 16 residues. Germline CDR1 SGHVS, CDR2 FQNEAQ. J lost 1 base, V lost 7 bases, and 9 bases had no gene match. In DNA, the CDR3 is TGTGCCAGCACCCGGGGGCGGGGGGGTGGCACAGATACGCAGTATTTT. The encoded protein is CASTRGRGGGTDTQYF. Variable domain in full (rest from reference TRBV7-8 and TRBJ2-3): GAGVSQSPRYKVAKRGQDVALRCDPISGHVSLFWYQQALGQGPEFLTYFQNEAQLDKSGLPSDRFFAERPEGSVSTLKIQRTQQEDSAVYLCASTRGRGGGTDTQYFGPGTRLTVL.

The chain recombines TRBV7-9 with TRBJ2-5; D possibly corresponds to TRBD2 (7 bases). With 1 base removed from V and 0 bases from J, the gap between germline ends came to 18 bases. CDR3 length equals 18 residues. Germline V lookup: CDR1 SEHNR, CDR2 FQNEAQ (reference sequence). This CDR3 reads CASSLGVGGLGYQETQYF. CDR3 coding DNA: TGTGCCAGCAGCTTAGGTGTCGGGGGGCTCGGGTACCAAGAGACCCAGTACTTC.

The chain links TRBV15 to TRBJ1-2; TRBD1 matches 9 bases. The length of the CDR3 is 14 residues. V was clipped by 6 bases and J by 2 bases; unmatched bases: 4. Looked up from germline, CDR1 is LNHNV and CDR2 is YYDKDF (reference sequence). CDR3 loop: CATRPTGGNYGYTF. The CDR3 region has the DNA TGTGCCACCAGGCCGACAGGGGGAAACTATGGCTACACCTTC.

This chain uses TRBV7-2 with TRBJ2-5, with 11 bases that match TRBD2. Per germline, CDR1 SGHTA and CDR2 FQGNSA. The CDR3 runs to 16 residues. V lost 5 bases and J lost 5; bases outside the gene matches: 10. CDR3 amino acids: CASSRGSGGAGETQYF. Here the CDR3 DNA reads TGTGCCAGCAGCCGCGGTAGCGGGGGGGCGGGCGAGACCCAGTACTTC.

CDR3 in amino acids: CAWSLGGTEEAFF. CDR3 nucleotide sequence: TGTGCCTGGAGTCTCGGCGGGACCGAGGAAGCTTTCTTT. This chain uses TRBV30 with TRBJ1-1; TRBD1 might be the D (5 bases). Germline assignment: CDR1 GTSNPN and CDR2 SVGIG (reference sequence). The CDR3 consists of 13 residues. V shed 2 bases and J shed 8 bases, with 15 bases lying between them.

This chain joins TRBV10-3 and TRBJ2-7; 9 nucleotides line up with TRBD1. The V and J ends lost 4 bases and 0 bases, in that order; junction bases with no gene match: 13. Germline CDR1 ENHRY, CDR2 SYGVKD. This CDR3 has 18 residues. CDR3 protein: CAISGRAVGQGNSYEQYF. CDR3 nucleotide sequence: TGTGCCATCAGTGGCCGGGCCGTGGGACAGGGAAACTCCTACGAGCAGTACTTC.

This chain joins TRBV5-6 and TRBJ1-4; perhaps TRBD1 as D (5 bases). The CDR3 has 15 amino acids. Trimming took off 4 bases at V and 8 bases at J, with 18 bases between the two ends. The V gene's germline CDR1 is SGHDT and CDR2 YYEEEE. CDR3 DNA: TGTGCCAGCAGCCTCCCGGCGGGGGGAAGGGAAAAACTGTTTTTT. Amino acids: CASSLPAGGREKLFF.

This sequence joins TRBV6-1 and TRBJ1-4; TRBD1 agrees at 9 bases. Germline lookup yields CDR1 MNHNS and CDR2 SASEGT. The CDR3 totals 17 residues. V lost 2 bases and J lost 1; bases outside the gene matches: 5. The CDR3 spells CASSEKDRGLTNEKLFF. CDR3 in DNA: TGTGCCAGCAGTGAAAAGGACAGGGGCTTAACTAATGAAAAACTGTTTTTT.

CDR3 residues: CASQGQPNEKLFF. In DNA, the CDR3 is TGTGCCAGCCAGGGACAGCCTAATGAAAAACTGTTTTTT. V and J are TRBV28 and TRBJ1-4; TRBD1 matches 7 bases. With V trimmed by 8 bases and J by 3 bases, 3 bases remained unmatched. Germline values: CDR1 MDHEN, CDR2 SYDVKM. CDR3 length equals 13 residues.

This chain connects TRBV6-2 or TRBV6-3 to TRBJ1-1; 7 nucleotides line up with TRBD1. Germline V CDR1 and CDR2: MNHEY, SVGEGT. The CDR3 loop spans 15 amino acids. With 6 bases clipped from V and 0 bases from J, the junction kept 7 bases outside the gene matches. The CDR3 here is CASSVTTGMNTEAFF. CDR3 nucleotides: TGTGCCAGCAGCGTCACGACAGGGATGAACACTGAAGCTTTCTTT.

This clone occurred a few times. The CDR3 bases are TGCGCCAGCAGCTTCTTACAGGGGGCCGTCGGGGAGCTGTTTTTT. Translated: CASSFLQGAVGELFF. The rearrangement links TRBV5-1 to TRBJ2-2, with 9 bases fitting TRBD1. The CDR3 has 15 residues. V was clipped by 2 bases and J by 7 bases; unmatched bases: 6. Germline values: CDR1 SGHRS, CDR2 YFSETQ.

CDR3 sequence: CSARGGQETQYF. CDR3 coding DNA: TGCAGCGCCCGGGGGGGCCAAGAGACCCAGTACTTC. The rearrangement joins TRBV29-1 to TRBJ2-5; 8 bases are a match to TRBD2. After removal of 7 bases from V and 1 base from J, the junction contained 2 bases not matched to a gene. Germline-derived CDR1 and CDR2 are SQVTM and ANQGSEA. The CDR3 contains 12 residues.

This clone was seen a few times. In the same sample, other DNA sequences code for this CDR3. The chain is built from TRBV5-1 and TRBJ2-7; 10 bases match TRBD2. The CDR3 runs 15 residues. V shed 3 bases, J shed 2 bases, and the junction held 5 bases outside the gene matches. The germline V gene encodes CDR1 SGHRS and CDR2 YFSETQ. CDR3 sequence reads: CASSSGTSVTYEQYF. The CDR3, as DNA: TGCGCCAGCAGCTCGGGGACTAGCGTCACCTACGAGCAGTACTTC.

This clone was observed a single time. The chain joins TRBV14 to TRBJ1-2; D perhaps matches TRBD1 (6 bases). Trimming took 4 bases from V and 4 from J, leaving 16 bases between them. Looked up from germline, CDR1 is SGHDN and CDR2 is FVKESK. The length of the CDR3 is 15 residues. In DNA, the CDR3 is TGTGCCAGCAGCCGGGCGGCGGGGGGCCCCTATGGCTACACCTTC. Amino acid sequence: CASSRAAGGPYGYTF.

The genes are TRBV19 and TRBJ1-1; the D gene is possibly TRBD1 (6 bases). The CDR3 loop spans 16 amino acids. Germline-derived CDR1 and CDR2 are LNHDA and SQIVND (reference sequence). Trimming shortened V by 7 bases and J by 11 bases, and 29 bases separated the two germline ends. CDR3 sequence (DNA): TGTGCCAGTACCAAATCCCTTGGACCTGGGGACATTCGGGCTTTCTTT. The encoded protein is CASTKSLGPGDIRAFF.

This clone was detected a few times. V usage is TRBV18 and J usage is TRBJ2-1; TRBD2 matches at 8 bases. V shed 0 bases and J 5 bases; nucleotides not matched to a gene: 6. The CDR3 is 16 amino acids. CDR1 is KGHSH and CDR2 is LQKENI in the germline V gene. As DNA, the CDR3 is TGTGCCAGCTCACCACCAAGCCAGCGGGGGAACAATGAGCAGTTCTTC. It yields the protein CASSPPSQRGNNEQFF.